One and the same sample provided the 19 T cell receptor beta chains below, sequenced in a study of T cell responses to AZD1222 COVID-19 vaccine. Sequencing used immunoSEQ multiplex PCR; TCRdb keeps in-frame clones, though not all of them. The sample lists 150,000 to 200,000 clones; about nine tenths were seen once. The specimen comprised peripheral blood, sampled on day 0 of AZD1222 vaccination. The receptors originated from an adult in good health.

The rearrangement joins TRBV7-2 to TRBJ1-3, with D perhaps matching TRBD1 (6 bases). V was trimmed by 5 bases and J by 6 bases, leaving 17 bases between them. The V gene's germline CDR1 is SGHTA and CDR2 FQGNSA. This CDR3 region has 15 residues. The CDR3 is CASSPRGALKNTIYF. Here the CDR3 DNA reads TGTGCCAGCAGCCCCCGGGGGGCCCTTAAAAACACCATATATTTT.

CDR3 bases: TGTGCCAGCAGCCAAGATTCGTGGACTAGCGGGGACGATACGCAGTATTTT. This encodes CASSQDSWTSGDDTQYF. The chain couples TRBV4-2 to TRBJ2-3; 12 positions match TRBD2. Germline CDR1 reads LGHNA; CDR2 reads YNFKEQ. V lost 0 bases and J lost 6; bases outside the gene matches: 7. This CDR3 spans 17 amino acids.

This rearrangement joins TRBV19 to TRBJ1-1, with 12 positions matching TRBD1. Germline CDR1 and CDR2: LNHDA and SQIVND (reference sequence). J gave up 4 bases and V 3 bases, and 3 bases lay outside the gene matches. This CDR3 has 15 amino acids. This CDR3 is CASSMGTGGGTEAFF. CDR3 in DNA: TGTGCCAGTAGTATGGGGACAGGGGGCGGCACTGAAGCTTTCTTT.

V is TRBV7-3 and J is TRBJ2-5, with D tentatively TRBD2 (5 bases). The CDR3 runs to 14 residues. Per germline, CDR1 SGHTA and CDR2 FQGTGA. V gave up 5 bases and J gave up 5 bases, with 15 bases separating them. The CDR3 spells CASSTGYPGETQYF. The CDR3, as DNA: TGTGCCAGCAGCACGGGGTACCCGGGGGAGACCCAGTACTTC.

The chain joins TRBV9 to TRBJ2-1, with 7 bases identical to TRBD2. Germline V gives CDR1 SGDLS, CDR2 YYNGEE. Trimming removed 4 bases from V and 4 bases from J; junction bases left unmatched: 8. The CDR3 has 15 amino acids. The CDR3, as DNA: TGTGCCAGCAGCCCCCGGGGGGACGGATACAATGAGCAGTTCTTC. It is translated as CASSPRGDGYNEQFF.

CDR3 amino acids: CASRKQGSGGNTIYF. For the CDR3, the DNA is TGTGCCAGCAGGAAACAGGGGTCGGGTGGAAACACCATATATTTT. V usage is TRBV6-5 and J usage is TRBJ1-3; 7 bases map to TRBD1. The CDR3 runs to 15 residues. Germline V gives CDR1 MNHEY, CDR2 SVGAGI. After removal of 6 bases from V and 3 bases from J, the junction contained 8 bases not matched to a gene.

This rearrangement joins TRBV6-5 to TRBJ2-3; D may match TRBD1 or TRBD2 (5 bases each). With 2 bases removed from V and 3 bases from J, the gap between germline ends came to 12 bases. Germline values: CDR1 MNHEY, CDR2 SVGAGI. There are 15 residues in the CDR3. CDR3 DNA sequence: TGTGCCAGCAGTTACGGGGGTCACCATACAGATACGCAGTATTTT. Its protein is CASSYGGHHTDTQYF.

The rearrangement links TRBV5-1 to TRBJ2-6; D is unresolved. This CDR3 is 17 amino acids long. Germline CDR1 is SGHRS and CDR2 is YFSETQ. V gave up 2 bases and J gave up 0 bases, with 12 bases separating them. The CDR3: CASSFSGSGSGANVLTF. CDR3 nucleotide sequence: TGCGCCAGCAGCTTTAGTGGGTCAGGCTCTGGGGCCAACGTCCTGACTTTC.

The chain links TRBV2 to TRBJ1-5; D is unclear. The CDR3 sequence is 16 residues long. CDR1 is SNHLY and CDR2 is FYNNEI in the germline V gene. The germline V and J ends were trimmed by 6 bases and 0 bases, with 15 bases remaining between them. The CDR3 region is CASRATVAYSNQPQHF. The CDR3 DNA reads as TGTGCCAGCAGAGCTACAGTGGCGTATAGCAATCAGCCCCAGCATTTT.

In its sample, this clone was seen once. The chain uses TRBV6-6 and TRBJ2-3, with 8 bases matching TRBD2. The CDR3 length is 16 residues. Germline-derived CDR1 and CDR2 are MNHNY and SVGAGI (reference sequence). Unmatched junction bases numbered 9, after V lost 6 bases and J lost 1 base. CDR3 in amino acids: CASSPGGAGGTDTQYF. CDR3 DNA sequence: TGTGCCAGCAGCCCCGGTGGAGCGGGGGGCACAGATACGCAGTATTTT.

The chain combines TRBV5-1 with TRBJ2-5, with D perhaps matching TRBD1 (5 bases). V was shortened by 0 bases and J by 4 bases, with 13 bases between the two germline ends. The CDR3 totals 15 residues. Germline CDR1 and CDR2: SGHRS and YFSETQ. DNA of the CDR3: TGCGCCAGCAGCTTGGCGACGGATACAGGAGAGACCCAGTACTTC. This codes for CASSLATDTGETQYF.

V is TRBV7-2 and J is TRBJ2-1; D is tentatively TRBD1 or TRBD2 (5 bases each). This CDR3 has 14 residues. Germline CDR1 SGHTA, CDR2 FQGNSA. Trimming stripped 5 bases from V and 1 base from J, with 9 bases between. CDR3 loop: CASSRDGSYNEQFF. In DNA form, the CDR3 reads TGTGCCAGCAGCCGGGACGGATCCTACAATGAGCAGTTCTTC.

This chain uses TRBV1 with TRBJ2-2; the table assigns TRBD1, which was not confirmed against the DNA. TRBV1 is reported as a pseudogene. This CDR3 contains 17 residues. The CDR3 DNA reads TGCACCAGCAGCCAAGGCGCCGGGACAGGGAACACCGGGGAGCTGTTTTTT. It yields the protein CTSSQGAGTGNTGELFF.

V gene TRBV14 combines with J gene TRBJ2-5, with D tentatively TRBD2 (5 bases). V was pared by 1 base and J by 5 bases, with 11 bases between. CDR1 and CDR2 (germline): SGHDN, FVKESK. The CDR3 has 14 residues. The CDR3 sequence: CASSQVGLAETQYF. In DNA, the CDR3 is TGTGCCAGCAGCCAAGTAGGACTGGCGGAGACCCAGTACTTC.

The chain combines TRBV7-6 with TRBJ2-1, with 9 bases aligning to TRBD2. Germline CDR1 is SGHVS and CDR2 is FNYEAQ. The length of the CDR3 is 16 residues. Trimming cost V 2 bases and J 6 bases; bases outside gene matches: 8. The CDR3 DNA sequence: TGTGCCAGCAGCTTAAGGTTGGCGGGGGGGACCAATGAGCAGTTCTTC. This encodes CASSLRLAGGTNEQFF.

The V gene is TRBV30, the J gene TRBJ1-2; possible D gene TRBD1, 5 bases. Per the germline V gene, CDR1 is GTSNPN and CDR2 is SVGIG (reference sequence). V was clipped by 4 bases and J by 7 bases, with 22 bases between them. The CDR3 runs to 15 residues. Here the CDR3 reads CAWKPPDSPKSGYTF. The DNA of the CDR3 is TGTGCCTGGAAACCCCCCGACAGCCCTAAGAGTGGCTACACCTTC.

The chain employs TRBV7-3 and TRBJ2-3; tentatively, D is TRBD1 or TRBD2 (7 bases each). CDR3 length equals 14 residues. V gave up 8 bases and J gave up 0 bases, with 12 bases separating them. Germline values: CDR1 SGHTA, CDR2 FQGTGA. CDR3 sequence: CASGTAGSTDTQYF. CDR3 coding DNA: TGTGCCAGCGGGACAGCGGGGAGCACAGATACGCAGTATTTT.

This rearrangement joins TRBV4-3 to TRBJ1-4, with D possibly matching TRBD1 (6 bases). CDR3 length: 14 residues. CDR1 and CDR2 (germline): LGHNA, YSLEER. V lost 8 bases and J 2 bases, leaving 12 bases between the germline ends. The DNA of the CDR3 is TGCGCCAGCCGGGGGGGCAGGACTAATGAAAAACTGTTTTTT. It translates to CASRGGRTNEKLFF.

The CDR3 coding sequence is TGTGCCAGCGTTATGGTGAGCAATCAGCCCCAGCATTTT. Protein product: CASVMVSNQPQHF. The chain employs TRBV28 and TRBJ1-5; no firm D call. Trimming pared 8 bases from V and 1 base from J, leaving 9 bases between. This CDR3 comprises 13 residues. Germline V gene lookup returns CDR1 MDHEN and CDR2 SYDVKM.